Listed below are T cell receptor beta chains from one sample, sequenced in a study of T-cell reconstitution after alpha-beta-depleted transplantation in children. TCRdb re-called the PCR reads through MiXCR, storing one row per CDR3 protein. Found here are about 440,000 distinct CDR3 sequences, around two fifths of them singletons; the top ten hold under 30%. Sample: PBMCs, taken before TCRalphabeta/CD19-depleted stem cell transplant. Receptor source: a girl aged 2-15 years with aplastic anemia, due to receive a stem cell transplant. Each CDR3 is given with its conserved first and last residue. A D gene is named only where the DNA matches it firmly. The size field is filled for only some rows; it gives once, few, many or a size class.

d_call: .; clone_size: .; cdr3_length: 14; j_call: TRBJ1-3; v_call: TRBV7-9; cdr3_aa: CASSFLTAGNTIYF; cdr3_nt: TGTGCCAGCAGCTTTTTGACCGCTGGAAACACCATATATTTT
d_call: TRBD1; clone_size: .; cdr3_length: 14; j_call: TRBJ2-7; v_call: TRBV20-1; cdr3_aa: CSARDRQGLYEQYF; cdr3_nt: TGCAGTGCTAGAGATAGACAGGGGCTTTACGAGCAGTACTTC
d_call: .; clone_size: .; cdr3_length: 16; j_call: TRBJ2-1; v_call: TRBV7-6; cdr3_aa: CASSLASTGSLNEQFF; cdr3_nt: TGTGCCAGCAGCTTAGCGAGCACAGGGAGTTTGAATGAGCAGTTCTTC
d_call: TRBD2; clone_size: .; cdr3_length: 17; j_call: TRBJ2-1; v_call: TRBV20-1; cdr3_aa: CSARDTSGGSRYNEQFF; cdr3_nt: TGCAGTGCTAGAGATACTAGCGGGGGCTCACGGTACAATGAGCAGTTCTTC
d_call: .; clone_size: .; cdr3_length: 14; j_call: TRBJ1-5; v_call: TRBV20-1; cdr3_aa: CSAREDNSNQPQHF; cdr3_nt: TGCAGTGCTAGGGAGGATAATAGCAATCAGCCCCAGCATTTT
d_call: TRBD1; clone_size: once; cdr3_length: 16; j_call: TRBJ2-3; v_call: TRBV20-1; cdr3_aa: CSASPRQGAGTDTQYF; cdr3_nt: TGCAGTGCTAGCCCTCGACAGGGGGCCGGCACAGATACGCAGTATTTT
d_call: TRBD2; clone_size: .; cdr3_length: 18; j_call: TRBJ2-2; v_call: TRBV10-3; cdr3_aa: CAISEELAGGPGTGELFF; cdr3_nt: TGTGCCATCAGTGAGGAACTAGCGGGGGGGCCGGGCACCGGGGAGCTGTTTTTT
d_call: TRBD1; clone_size: .; cdr3_length: 15; j_call: TRBJ2-4; v_call: TRBV13; cdr3_aa: CASSPDRGLWNIQYF; cdr3_nt: TGTGCCAGCAGCCCCGACAGGGGCCTCTGGAACATTCAGTACTTC
d_call: .; clone_size: many; cdr3_length: 15; j_call: TRBJ2-1; v_call: TRBV12-3/TRBV12-4; cdr3_aa: CASSFLGGSYNEQFF; cdr3_nt: TGTGCCAGCAGTTTTCTAGGGGGCTCCTACAATGAGCAGTTCTTC
d_call: .; clone_size: once; cdr3_length: 12; j_call: TRBJ2-7; v_call: TRBV20-1; cdr3_aa: CSARAGTYEQYF; cdr3_nt: TGCAGTGCTAGAGCGGGGACTTACGAGCAGTACTTC
d_call: TRBD1; clone_size: .; cdr3_length: 17; j_call: TRBJ1-2; v_call: TRBV10-3; cdr3_aa: CAISDYGQDWPPYGYTF; cdr3_nt: TGTGCCATCAGTGATTACGGACAGGATTGGCCCCCCTATGGCTACACCTTC
d_call: TRBD2; clone_size: .; cdr3_length: 14; j_call: TRBJ2-5; v_call: TRBV29-1; cdr3_aa: CSVTSGTIKETQYF; cdr3_nt: TGCAGCGTGACTAGCGGCACAATAAAAGAGACCCAGTACTTC
d_call: TRBD1; clone_size: many; cdr3_length: 18; j_call: TRBJ2-3; v_call: TRBV27; cdr3_aa: CASSTNFLRGRSTDTQYF; cdr3_nt: TGTGCCAGCAGCACCAATTTTCTCAGGGGGAGAAGCACAGATACGCAGTATTTT
d_call: .; clone_size: few; cdr3_length: 12; j_call: TRBJ2-3; v_call: TRBV29-1; cdr3_aa: CSARSSSDTQYF; cdr3_nt: TGCAGCGCTAGGAGTAGCTCAGATACGCAGTATTTT
d_call: .; clone_size: .; cdr3_length: 13; j_call: TRBJ2-7; v_call: TRBV28; cdr3_aa: CASSFQQSYEQYF; cdr3_nt: TGTGCCAGCAGTTTCCAACAATCCTACGAGCAGTACTTC
d_call: TRBD2; clone_size: .; cdr3_length: 17; j_call: TRBJ2-1; v_call: TRBV20-1; cdr3_aa: CSAPGLAGEPSFDEQFF; cdr3_nt: TGCAGTGCGCCGGGACTAGCGGGAGAGCCCTCTTTCGATGAGCAGTTCTTC
d_call: .; clone_size: .; cdr3_length: 13; j_call: TRBJ1-2; v_call: TRBV5-1; cdr3_aa: CASSLVQGYGYTF; cdr3_nt: TGCGCCAGCAGCTTGGTACAGGGCTATGGCTACACCTTC
d_call: .; clone_size: many; cdr3_length: 15; j_call: TRBJ2-7; v_call: TRBV10-3; cdr3_aa: CAISAERDFTYEQYF; cdr3_nt: TGTGCCATCAGCGCCGAGAGGGACTTTACCTACGAGCAGTACTTC
d_call: TRBD2; clone_size: .; cdr3_length: 14; j_call: TRBJ2-7; v_call: TRBV20-1; cdr3_aa: CSVSRDYNPREQYF; cdr3_nt: TGCAGTGTTAGTAGGGACTACAATCCCCGCGAGCAGTACTTC
d_call: .; clone_size: many; cdr3_length: 13; j_call: TRBJ2-3; v_call: TRBV7-9; cdr3_aa: CASSKTGLDTQYF; cdr3_nt: TGTGCCAGTTCAAAGACGGGACTAGATACGCAGTATTTT
d_call: .; clone_size: many; cdr3_length: 14; j_call: TRBJ2-2; v_call: TRBV20-1; cdr3_aa: CSARLQGNTGELFF; cdr3_nt: TGCAGTGCTAGATTGCAGGGGAACACCGGGGAGCTGTTTTTT
d_call: TRBD1; clone_size: many; cdr3_length: 15; j_call: TRBJ2-7; v_call: TRBV20-1; cdr3_aa: CSARRNGQGADEQYF; cdr3_nt: TGCAGTGCTAGAAGAAATGGACAGGGGGCCGACGAGCAGTACTTC
d_call: .; clone_size: .; cdr3_length: 18; j_call: TRBJ2-2; v_call: TRBV7-7; cdr3_aa: CASSLVLRGSTNTGELFF; cdr3_nt: TGTGCCAGCAGCTTAGTCCTCCGGGGGTCTACGAACACCGGGGAGCTGTTTTTT
d_call: .; clone_size: .; cdr3_length: 14; j_call: TRBJ2-7; v_call: TRBV15; cdr3_aa: CATSRDTKGYEQYF; cdr3_nt: TGTGCCACCAGCAGAGATACGAAGGGCTACGAGCAGTACTTC
d_call: TRBD1; clone_size: .; cdr3_length: 14; j_call: TRBJ2-3; v_call: TRBV29-1; cdr3_aa: CSASDRVATDTQYF; cdr3_nt: TGCAGCGCCTCCGACAGGGTGGCCACAGATACGCAGTATTTT
d_call: TRBD1; clone_size: .; cdr3_length: 14; j_call: TRBJ2-3; v_call: TRBV12-3/TRBV12-4; cdr3_aa: CASSGQGGRDTQYF; cdr3_nt: TGTGCCAGCAGTGGACAGGGTGGGAGGGATACGCAGTATTTT
d_call: TRBD2; clone_size: .; cdr3_length: 15; j_call: TRBJ2-1; v_call: TRBV27; cdr3_aa: CASRDGTSGYNEQFF; cdr3_nt: TGTGCCAGCAGGGACGGGACTAGCGGGTACAATGAGCAGTTCTTC
d_call: .; clone_size: once; cdr3_length: 14; j_call: TRBJ1-6; v_call: TRBV20-1; cdr3_aa: CSARDPRGVSPLHF; cdr3_nt: TGCAGTGCTAGAGATCCGCGGGGTGTCTCACCCCTCCACTTT
d_call: TRBD2; clone_size: few; cdr3_length: 20; j_call: TRBJ2-4; v_call: TRBV20-1; cdr3_aa: CSASQTPGLAGNRAKNIQYF; cdr3_nt: TGCAGTGCTAGTCAGACTCCGGGACTAGCGGGAAATCGTGCCAAAAACATTCAGTACTTC
d_call: TRBD1; clone_size: many; cdr3_length: 16; j_call: TRBJ2-7; v_call: TRBV5-1; cdr3_aa: CASSFRDSPYSYEQYF; cdr3_nt: TGCGCCAGCAGCTTTAGGGACAGTCCCTACTCCTACGAGCAGTACTTC
d_call: .; clone_size: .; cdr3_length: 14; j_call: TRBJ2-7; v_call: TRBV5-5; cdr3_aa: CASSVDSRTYEQYF; cdr3_nt: TGTGCCAGCAGCGTCGACAGTCGGACCTACGAGCAGTACTTC
d_call: TRBD1; clone_size: many; cdr3_length: 16; j_call: TRBJ1-1; v_call: TRBV5-1; cdr3_aa: CASSFRDRGLDTEAFF; cdr3_nt: TGCGCCAGCAGCTTTAGAGACAGGGGGCTGGATACTGAAGCTTTCTTT
d_call: TRBD2; clone_size: .; cdr3_length: 15; j_call: TRBJ2-1; v_call: TRBV20-1; cdr3_aa: CSARDGGSPHNEQFF; cdr3_nt: TGCAGTGCTAGAGACGGCGGGAGCCCCCACAATGAGCAGTTCTTC
d_call: TRBD2; clone_size: many; cdr3_length: 14; j_call: TRBJ2-7; v_call: TRBV20-1; cdr3_aa: CSATTSGASYEQYF; cdr3_nt: TGCAGTGCTACCACTAGCGGTGCTTCCTACGAGCAGTACTTC
d_call: TRBD2; clone_size: many; cdr3_length: 16; j_call: TRBJ2-1; v_call: TRBV20-1; cdr3_aa: CSAGALAGSLIGEQFF; cdr3_nt: TGCAGTGCCGGGGCCTTAGCGGGTAGCCTGATAGGTGAGCAGTTCTTC
d_call: .; clone_size: .; cdr3_length: 15; j_call: TRBJ2-1; v_call: TRBV20-1; cdr3_aa: CSAATGTAPYNEQLF; cdr3_nt: TGCAGTGCTGCGACCGGGACTGCACCTTACAATGAGCAGCTCTTC
d_call: TRBD2; clone_size: few; cdr3_length: 14; j_call: TRBJ2-1; v_call: TRBV7-2; cdr3_aa: CASSQTSAYNEQFF; cdr3_nt: TGTGCCAGCAGCCAGACTAGCGCCTACAATGAGCAGTTCTTC
d_call: .; clone_size: once; cdr3_length: 12; j_call: TRBJ2-1; v_call: TRBV19; cdr3_aa: CASHSPWNEQFF; cdr3_nt: TGTGCCAGCCATTCGCCCTGGAATGAGCAGTTCTTC
d_call: .; clone_size: .; cdr3_length: 13; j_call: TRBJ1-1; v_call: TRBV29-1; cdr3_aa: CSVVISLDTEAFF; cdr3_nt: TGCAGCGTTGTCATTTCCCTCGATACTGAAGCTTTCTTT
d_call: TRBD1; clone_size: many; cdr3_length: 14; j_call: TRBJ1-3; v_call: TRBV20-1; cdr3_aa: CSGSQGASGNTIYF; cdr3_nt: TGCAGCGGAAGCCAGGGGGCATCTGGAAACACCATATATTTT
d_call: .; clone_size: .; cdr3_length: 14; j_call: TRBJ2-1; v_call: TRBV5-1; cdr3_aa: CASSYASGYNEQFF; cdr3_nt: TGCGCCAGCAGCTACGCCTCTGGGTACAATGAGCAGTTCTTC
d_call: TRBD2; clone_size: few; cdr3_length: 17; j_call: TRBJ2-1; v_call: TRBV12-3/TRBV12-4; cdr3_aa: CASSSFRLAGGDDEQFF; cdr3_nt: TGTGCCAGCAGCAGTTTTCGGTTGGCGGGAGGGGACGATGAGCAGTTCTTC
d_call: TRBD1; clone_size: .; cdr3_length: 15; j_call: TRBJ2-7; v_call: TRBV5-5; cdr3_aa: CASSIGGTGIYEQYF; cdr3_nt: TGTGCCAGCAGCATAGGAGGGACAGGGATCTACGAGCAGTACTTC
d_call: .; clone_size: many; cdr3_length: 16; j_call: TRBJ1-5; v_call: TRBV20-1; cdr3_aa: CSARDPLREGNQPQHF; cdr3_nt: TGCAGTGCTAGAGACCCCCTTCGGGAGGGCAATCAGCCCCAGCATTTT
d_call: .; clone_size: .; cdr3_length: 12; j_call: TRBJ2-7; v_call: TRBV5-1; cdr3_aa: CASSSAGLEQYF; cdr3_nt: TGCGCCAGCAGTTCGGCAGGGCTCGAGCAGTACTTC
d_call: .; clone_size: medium-sized; cdr3_length: 15; j_call: TRBJ1-2; v_call: TRBV7-8; cdr3_aa: CASSSKGGSNYGYTF; cdr3_nt: TGTGCCAGCAGCTCTAAAGGGGGATCCAACTATGGCTACACCTTC